This T cell receptor (beta chain) is drawn from a study of blood T cell repertoires in COVID-19. Study background: Acute-phase and convalescent COVID-19 samples originated in the United States, Italy and Spain. From T cells, B-cell-depleted T cells, or PBMCs came the material, which was cDNA or gDNA.

Per the authors' pipeline: By means of reference gene primer amplification, nucleated cell counts were estimated. Assay used: immunoSEQ multiplex PCR; TCRdb lists only in-frame clones, some missing. D and trimming come from the DNA, and the V and J calls and clone size come from that table. Of tens of thousands of clones listed, 65% to 70% are singletons. The germline gives CDR1 MNHEY, CDR2 SMNVEV (reference sequence). V lost 5 bases and J 2 bases, leaving 15 bases between the germline ends. There are 15 residues in the CDR3. The sample taken for sequencing was peripheral blood. This sequence was found in a human donor in a cohort sampled during active COVID-19. The rearrangement links TRBV27 to TRBJ2-5; a possible D gene is TRBD1 (6 bases). The DNA for the CDR3 is TGTGCCAGCAGTCGATTCGGACAGAAACAAGAGACCCAGTACTTC. This translates into CASSRFGQKQETQYF.